These T cell receptor beta chains were read from a single sample in a study of shared clonotypes between healthy human individuals. Clones were read by immunoSEQ multiplex PCR, and TCRdb kept only the in-frame ones, dropping some. The table records around 500,000 clones, 81% of them present only once. Sequenced input: PBMCs. Receptors were obtained from a woman aged 40 to 50 in good health. Some clones in this sample may be carry-over from other donors' samples. Both conserved end residues are part of each CDR3. For some rows the clone size is stated as once, few or many, or as a class when expanded; others skip it.

clone size	V gene	J gene	CDR3 length	CDR3 protein
-	TRBV28	TRBJ1-1	15	CASIYRAGVNTEAFF
-	TRBV11-3	TRBJ2-5	15	CASSSGTGGSETQYF
-	TRBV19	TRBJ1-2	14	CASTPHAGGYGYTF
-	TRBV7-2	TRBJ2-5	15	CASSLAGTNQETQYF
-	TRBV5-1	TRBJ2-1	11	CASSNLAGKFF
once	TRBV19	TRBJ2-2	11	CAVGGAGELFF
once	TRBV9	TRBJ2-1	15	CASSVVGSSYNEQFF
-	TRBV10-3	TRBJ2-7	17	CAISGPGTSGSFYEQYF
-	TRBV2	TRBJ2-1	16	CAIDGLAGNSYNEQFF
once	TRBV9	TRBJ2-3	13	CASSVVSTDTQYF
-	TRBV7-3	TRBJ2-7	14	CASSPREGSYEQYF
few	TRBV5-5	TRBJ2-2	17	CASSPSGTSANTGELFF
-	TRBV7-8	TRBJ1-5	15	CASSSGQASNQPQHF
-	TRBV18	TRBJ2-5	16	CASSQRTSGSQETQYF
-	TRBV7-2	TRBJ1-2	15	CASSSLGTASNGYTF
-	TRBV28	TRBJ1-2	13	CASSPGLNYGYTF
-	TRBV6-6	TRBJ1-4	14	CASSYRLGGEKLFF
-	TRBV30	TRBJ1-3	15	CAWSHGGGSGNTIYF
-	TRBV7-2	TRBJ1-1	14	CASSLGRGSTEAFF
-	TRBV7-2	TRBJ1-1	13	CASRLQGYTEAFF
-	TRBV29-1	TRBJ2-3	15	CSVREQVWYADTQYF
-	TRBV5-6	-	13	CASSPTRWTEQYF
few	TRBV4-2	TRBJ2-1	16	CASSEGASEDHNEQFF
-	TRBV7-2	TRBJ2-2	15	CASSLDRPNTGELFF
many	TRBV5-1	TRBJ1-1	14	CASSENKGIAEAFF
few	TRBV30	TRBJ1-3	16	CAWSVLGDWRGNTIYF
many	TRBV7-8	TRBJ2-5	15	CASSTGQRYQETQYF
few	TRBV7-2	TRBJ2-1	14	CASSGTRMNNEQFF
-	TRBV28	TRBJ1-1	17	CASSWGRHRFMNTEAFF
many	TRBV28	TRBJ1-4	17	CASSYAGTATTNEKLFF
-	TRBV18	TRBJ2-7	13	CASSRDSPREQYF
-	TRBV29-1	TRBJ1-1	12	CSAGQPNTEAFF
-	TRBV14	TRBJ2-1	15	CASRGTGHNYNEQFF
-	TRBV5-6	TRBJ2-2	16	CASSLVGILGAGELFF
-	TRBV7-3	TRBJ2-1	14	CASSLAGGFDEQFF
-	TRBV29-1	TRBJ1-1	11	CSVVWNTEAFF
-	TRBV5-1	TRBJ1-5	14	CASSLGPGSQPQHF
-	TRBV2	TRBJ1-3	16	CASSTMGQGSGNTIYF
-	TRBV11-2	TRBJ2-7	15	CASSPIVAAPYEQYF
-	TRBV28	TRBJ2-1	11	CASSRWSEQFF
-	TRBV7-2	TRBJ2-7	12	CASSQGGSEQYF
-	TRBV7-7	TRBJ2-5	15	CASSSGTGRMGTQYF
-	TRBV2	TRBJ2-3	13	CASTSSSTDTQYF
-	TRBV21-1	TRBJ2-2	19	CASSKGRKVEGARTGELFF
few	TRBV27	TRBJ2-7	15	CASSFSGTGPYEQYF
-	TRBV7-9	TRBJ2-5	13	CASSLANQETQYF
-	TRBV29-1	TRBJ2-2	12	CSVSGVTGELFF
-	TRBV7-9	TRBJ1-1	17	CASSLTGQGVLYTEAFF
-	TRBV4-2	TRBJ2-1	13	CASSQEWLDEQFF
-	TRBV11-2	TRBJ2-5	15	CASSLRAGAWETQYF
few	TRBV6-5	TRBJ1-2	13	CASRDRDGSGYTF
-	TRBV4-2	TRBJ2-3	16	CASSLDSGEVTDTQYF
-	TRBV29-1	TRBJ2-5	12	CSAGTSGETQYF
-	TRBV11-2	TRBJ2-7	13	CASSLDRTNEQYF
-	TRBV2	TRBJ2-7	15	CASSWGLAGGKGQYF